A selection of T cell receptor beta chains follows, all from one sample in a study of cytomegalovirus exposure and HLA in healthy donors. Method: immunoSEQ multiplex PCR; TCRdb's copy keeps in-frame clones and lacks some. The sample shows about 120,000 clones, 70% to 80% of them seen only once. The sequenced sample was PBMCs. All receptors derive from a man over 45 in good health and CMV-seropositive. CDR3s include the opening cysteine and the closing phenylalanine or tryptophan. Each record gives: D gene, J gene, V gene, clone size, CDR3 DNA, CDR3 protein. A D gene is named only where the DNA matches it firmly. Some rows have no size entry. The others give once, few or many, or a class for an expanded clone.

D: NA; J: TRBJ2-5; V: TRBV29-1; size: NA; DNA: TGCAGCGCCAAACGACAGGTGCCCTCCTCACAAGAGACCCAGTACTTC; CDR3: CSAKRQVPSSQETQYF
D: NA; J: TRBJ2-1; V: TRBV7-2; size: NA; DNA: TGTGCCAGCAGCTTAGTTTTCCGGGAGCCGGCCAATGAGCAGTTCTTC; CDR3: CASSLVFREPANEQFF
D: NA; J: TRBJ1-6; V: TRBV5-4; size: few; DNA: TGTGCCAGCAGCCCCGGTCCGGGGTATAATTCACCCCTCCACTTT; CDR3: CASSPGPGYNSPLHF
D: TRBD1; J: TRBJ2-1; V: TRBV6-5; size: NA; DNA: TGTGCCAGCAGTCGACAGGGGGGAATCAGCAATGAGCAGTTCTTC; CDR3: CASSRQGGISNEQFF
D: NA; J: TRBJ2-5; V: TRBV18; size: NA; DNA: TGTGCCAGCTCACCAGAGCTCCAAGAGACCCAGTACTTC; CDR3: CASSPELQETQYF
D: TRBD1; J: TRBJ1-1; V: TRBV30; size: NA; DNA: TGTTCTATGCAGGGGGTTTTGAACACTGAAGCTTTCTTT; CDR3: CSMQGVLNTEAFF
D: TRBD1; J: TRBJ2-5; V: TRBV30; size: NA; DNA: TGTGCCTGGACGACCGGGACAGGGCGATTCTTCCAAGAGACCCAGTACTTC; CDR3: CAWTTGTGRFFQETQYF
D: TRBD1; J: TRBJ1-1; V: TRBV7-2; size: NA; DNA: TGTGCCAGCAGCTTAAGGACAGGGAGTAGTCATACTGAAGCTTTCTTT; CDR3: CASSLRTGSSHTEAFF
D: TRBD1; J: TRBJ2-7; V: TRBV18; size: NA; DNA: TGTGCCAGCTCACAGGGGGCACTAACCTACGAGCAGTACTTC; CDR3: CASSQGALTYEQYF
D: NA; J: TRBJ1-1; V: TRBV5-1; size: NA; DNA: TGCGCCAGCAGCTACCAGAGGGCATCTGAAGCTTTCTTT; CDR3: CASSYQRASEAFF
D: TRBD1; J: TRBJ1-5; V: TRBV30; size: once; DNA: TGTGCCTGGAGCGGTCCGGGGACAGGGGGCAATCAGCCCCAGCATTTT; CDR3: CAWSGPGTGGNQPQHF
D: TRBD1; J: TRBJ2-5; V: TRBV18; size: NA; DNA: TGTGCCAGCTCACCCGGGACAGAAGGGACCCAGTACTTC; CDR3: CASSPGTEGTQYF
D: NA; J: TRBJ2-3; V: TRBV30; size: NA; DNA: TGTGCCTGGAGTCGAGGCGGGGGCACAGATACGCAGTATTTT; CDR3: CAWSRGGGTDTQYF
D: NA; J: TRBJ1-6; V: TRBV19; size: few; DNA: TGTGCCAGTAGTCAAGCGAGAGGTCCCGTCGGTAATTCACCCCTCCACTTT; CDR3: CASSQARGPVGNSPLHF
D: NA; J: TRBJ1-5; V: TRBV25-1; size: few; DNA: TGTGCCAGCAATGGGGGGAACAATCAGCCCCAGCATTTT; CDR3: CASNGGNNQPQHF
D: TRBD2; J: TRBJ2-1; V: TRBV13; size: few; DNA: TGTGCCAGCAGTCCCGTACGGAGCGGGGTAGGTGGTGAGCAGTTCTTC; CDR3: CASSPVRSGVGGEQFF
D: TRBD2; J: TRBJ2-7; V: TRBV5-1; size: NA; DNA: TGCGCCAGCAGCTTGAGGGAGGGCAAGTACGAGCAGTACTTC; CDR3: CASSLREGKYEQYF
D: TRBD2; J: TRBJ2-1; V: TRBV4-1; size: NA; DNA: TGCGCCAGCGGAGCGGGGGTCCTTGAGCAGTTCTTC; CDR3: CASGAGVLEQFF
D: TRBD1; J: TRBJ2-5; V: TRBV29-1; size: NA; DNA: TGCAGCGTTGACCTTGACAGGGGGGTCCCTTTAGAGACCCAGTACTTC; CDR3: CSVDLDRGVPLETQYF
D: NA; J: TRBJ1-6; V: TRBV21-1; size: NA; DNA: TGTGCCAGCAACCAGACAGACTTTTTCTATAATTCACCCCTCCACTTT; CDR3: CASNQTDFFYNSPLHF
D: TRBD1; J: TRBJ1-5; V: TRBV5-8; size: NA; DNA: TGTGCCAGCAGCTCAGACAGGGCCGGCGCCCAGCATTTT; CDR3: CASSSDRAGAQHF
D: NA; J: TRBJ1-2; V: TRBV7-9; size: NA; DNA: TGTGCCAGCAGCTTAGGGGCAAAAACCAAGGGGAATAACTATGGCTACACCTTC; CDR3: CASSLGAKTKGNNYGYTF
D: NA; J: TRBJ2-5; V: TRBV6-6; size: NA; DNA: TGTGCCAGCAGTTCTGGGGGCCTCTCCCAAGAGACCCAGTACTTC; CDR3: CASSSGGLSQETQYF
D: NA; J: TRBJ1-2; V: TRBV19; size: NA; DNA: TGTGCCAGTAGTATAGCGGGAGCAGGGTCAACTGGCTACACCTTC; CDR3: CASSIAGAGSTGYTF
D: TRBD1; J: TRBJ1-6; V: TRBV2; size: few; DNA: TGTGCCAGCACCGAAATCGACAGGGCAGGAAATTCACCCCTCCACTTT; CDR3: CASTEIDRAGNSPLHF
D: NA; J: TRBJ2-1; V: TRBV5-1; size: NA; DNA: TGCGCCAGCAGCTTGGAGGGACTTCTTTACAATGAGCAGTTCTTC; CDR3: CASSLEGLLYNEQFF
D: TRBD1; J: TRBJ1-3; V: TRBV7-7; size: few; DNA: TGTGCTAGCAGCCCTCTACAGGGGACGACCATATATTTT; CDR3: CASSPLQGTTIYF
D: NA; J: TRBJ1-2; V: TRBV4-2; size: once; DNA: TGTGCCAGCAGCCTCGAAGGGGATGGCTACACCTTC; CDR3: CASSLEGDGYTF
D: TRBD2; J: TRBJ2-6; V: TRBV10-2; size: few; DNA: TGCGCCAGCAGTGTCGGGGGGGGCTCTGGGGCCAACGTCCTGACTTTC; CDR3: CASSVGGGSGANVLTF
D: TRBD2; J: TRBJ2-7; V: TRBV7-6; size: NA; DNA: TGTGCCAGCAGCTCAGCCGGGGGGATAGACTACGAGCAGTACTTC; CDR3: CASSSAGGIDYEQYF
D: TRBD2; J: TRBJ2-1; V: TRBV6-6; size: NA; DNA: TGTGCCAGCAGCATGGCGGTAGCGGGAGGGTACAATGAGCAGTTCTTC; CDR3: CASSMAVAGGYNEQFF
D: TRBD1; J: TRBJ1-5; V: TRBV6-5; size: NA; DNA: TGTGCCAGCAGGAGGACAGGGATCAATCAGCCCCAGCATTTT; CDR3: CASRRTGINQPQHF